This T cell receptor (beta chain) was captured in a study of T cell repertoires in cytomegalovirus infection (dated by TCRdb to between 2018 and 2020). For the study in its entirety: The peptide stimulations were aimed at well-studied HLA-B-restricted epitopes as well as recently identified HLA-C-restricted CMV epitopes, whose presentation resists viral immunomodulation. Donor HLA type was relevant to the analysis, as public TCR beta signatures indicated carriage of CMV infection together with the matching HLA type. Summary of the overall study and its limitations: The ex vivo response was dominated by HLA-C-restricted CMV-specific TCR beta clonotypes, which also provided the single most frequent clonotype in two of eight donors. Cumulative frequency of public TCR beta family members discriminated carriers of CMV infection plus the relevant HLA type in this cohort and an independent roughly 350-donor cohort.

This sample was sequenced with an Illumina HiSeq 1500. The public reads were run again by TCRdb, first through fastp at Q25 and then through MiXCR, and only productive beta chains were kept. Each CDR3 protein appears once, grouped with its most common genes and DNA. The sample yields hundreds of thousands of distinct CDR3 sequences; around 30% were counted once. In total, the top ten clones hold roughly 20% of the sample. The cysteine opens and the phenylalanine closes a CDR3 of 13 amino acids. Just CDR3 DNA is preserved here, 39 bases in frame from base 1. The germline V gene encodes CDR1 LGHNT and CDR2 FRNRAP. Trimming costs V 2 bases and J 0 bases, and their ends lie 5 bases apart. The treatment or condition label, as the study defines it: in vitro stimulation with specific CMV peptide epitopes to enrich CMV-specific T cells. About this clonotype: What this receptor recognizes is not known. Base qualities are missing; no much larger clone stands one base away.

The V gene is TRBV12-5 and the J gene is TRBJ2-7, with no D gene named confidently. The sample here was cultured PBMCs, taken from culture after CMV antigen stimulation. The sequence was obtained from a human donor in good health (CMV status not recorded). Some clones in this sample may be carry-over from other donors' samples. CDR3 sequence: CASGLQSSYEQYF. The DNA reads TGTGCTAGTGGTTTGCAGAGCTCCTACGAGCAGTACTTC.